This is a list of T cell receptor beta chains from one sample in a study of T-cell memory formation after mild COVID-19. Each CDR3 protein gets one entry after TCRdb re-called the 5' RACE reads with MiXCR. Of a few hundred thousand distinct CDR3 sequences in the sample, 20% were seen once. Sequenced: PBMCs or a T cell subset sorted from them (not recorded which). The receptors shown here come from a man between 18 and 29 years old who had mild COVID-19 (a few samples of this study predate the infection). Cell type and time point are not known. CDR3s include the opening cysteine and the closing phenylalanine or tryptophan. Each record gives: J gene, V gene, clone size, D gene, CDR3 protein, CDR3 DNA. The D gene is left open where the match is weak. Clone size is stated in some rows and not others, as once, few, many or a class when expanded.

j_call: TRBJ1-6
v_call: TRBV3-1
clone_size: -
d_call: TRBD1
cdr3_aa: CASSQEAQGASPLHF
cdr3_nt: TGTGCCAGCAGCCAAGAAGCACAGGGGGCCTCACCCCTCCACTTT

j_call: TRBJ2-7
v_call: TRBV29-1
clone_size: -
d_call: TRBD1
cdr3_aa: CSARTGETYEQYF
cdr3_nt: TGCAGCGCTCGGACAGGTGAGACCTACGAGCAGTACTTC

j_call: TRBJ2-1
v_call: TRBV24-1
clone_size: -
d_call: -
cdr3_aa: CATGSGGINNEQFF
cdr3_nt: TGTGCCACCGGGTCTGGGGGAATCAACAATGAGCAGTTCTTC

j_call: TRBJ1-6
v_call: TRBV10-3
clone_size: -
d_call: TRBD1
cdr3_aa: CAISDGTGVNSPLHF
cdr3_nt: TGTGCCATCAGTGATGGGACAGGGGTAAATTCACCCCTCCACTTT

j_call: TRBJ2-3
v_call: TRBV20-1
clone_size: few
d_call: TRBD1
cdr3_aa: CSARTGFGDTQYF
cdr3_nt: TGCAGTGCTAGGACAGGGTTTGGGGATACGCAGTATTTT

j_call: TRBJ2-4
v_call: TRBV6-5
clone_size: many
d_call: -
cdr3_aa: CASSPVGGRWGNIQYF
cdr3_nt: TGTGCCAGCAGCCCGGTGGGGGGGCGATGGGGAAACATTCAGTACTTC

j_call: TRBJ1-2
v_call: TRBV28
clone_size: -
d_call: TRBD1
cdr3_aa: CASSLRGQGASGYTF
cdr3_nt: TGTGCCAGCAGCCTAAGGGGACAGGGGGCGAGTGGCTACACCTTC

j_call: TRBJ2-2
v_call: TRBV7-6
clone_size: many
d_call: TRBD2
cdr3_aa: CASSFLAGGPGELFF
cdr3_nt: TGTGCCAGCAGCTTCCTAGCGGGGGGGCCCGGGGAGCTGTTTTTT

j_call: TRBJ2-7
v_call: TRBV20-1
clone_size: few
d_call: -
cdr3_aa: CSARVTGATYEQYF
cdr3_nt: TGCAGTGCTAGAGTAACGGGGGCAACCTACGAGCAGTACTTC

j_call: TRBJ1-6
v_call: TRBV5-1
clone_size: -
d_call: TRBD1
cdr3_aa: CASSLNRGTYNSPLHF
cdr3_nt: TGCGCCAGCAGCTTGAACAGGGGAACCTATAATTCACCCCTCCACTTT

j_call: TRBJ2-5
v_call: TRBV11-2
clone_size: -
d_call: -
cdr3_aa: CASRPELLQETQYF
cdr3_nt: TGTGCCAGCAGACCTGAGCTCCTTCAAGAGACCCAGTACTTC

j_call: TRBJ1-3
v_call: TRBV5-1
clone_size: -
d_call: -
cdr3_aa: CASSEQTGGNTIYF
cdr3_nt: TGCGCCAGCAGCGAACAGACGGGGGGAAACACCATATATTTT

j_call: TRBJ2-7
v_call: TRBV7-9
clone_size: -
d_call: TRBD1
cdr3_aa: CASSPRQGDEQYF
cdr3_nt: TGTGCCAGCAGCCCGCGACAGGGTGACGAGCAGTACTTC

j_call: TRBJ2-2
v_call: TRBV18
clone_size: few
d_call: TRBD1
cdr3_aa: CASSPYDRGAGELFF
cdr3_nt: TGTGCCAGCTCACCATACGACAGGGGAGCCGGGGAGCTGTTTTTT

j_call: TRBJ2-1
v_call: TRBV6-1
clone_size: many
d_call: TRBD2
cdr3_aa: CASNPSGGSYNEQFF
cdr3_nt: TGTGCCAGCAACCCTAGCGGGGGCTCCTACAATGAGCAGTTCTTC

j_call: TRBJ1-1
v_call: TRBV20-1
clone_size: few
d_call: -
cdr3_aa: CSALRSVDTEAFF
cdr3_nt: TGCAGTGCCCTCAGGTCGGTAGACACTGAAGCTTTCTTT

j_call: TRBJ1-2
v_call: TRBV7-2
clone_size: -
d_call: TRBD1
cdr3_aa: CASSLRDRGRDGYTF
cdr3_nt: TGTGCCAGCAGCTTAAGGGACAGGGGGCGAGATGGCTACACCTTC

j_call: TRBJ2-3
v_call: TRBV9
clone_size: -
d_call: -
cdr3_aa: CASSARGRDGDTQYF
cdr3_nt: TGTGCCAGCAGCGCCCGGGGGCGCGACGGAGATACGCAGTATTTT

j_call: TRBJ1-2
v_call: TRBV9
clone_size: -
d_call: -
cdr3_aa: CASSVEGRMNYGYTF
cdr3_nt: TGTGCCAGCAGCGTAGAAGGACGGATGAACTATGGCTACACCTTC

j_call: TRBJ2-7
v_call: TRBV20-1
clone_size: few
d_call: -
cdr3_aa: CSARLPGLSSYEQYF
cdr3_nt: TGCAGTGCCAGGCTCCCGGGACTCAGCTCCTACGAGCAGTACTTC

j_call: TRBJ1-5
v_call: TRBV4-1
clone_size: few
d_call: TRBD1
cdr3_aa: CASSQPDRGNQPQHF
cdr3_nt: TGCGCCAGCAGCCAACCCGACAGGGGTAATCAGCCCCAGCATTTT

j_call: TRBJ1-2
v_call: TRBV7-9
clone_size: -
d_call: TRBD1
cdr3_aa: CASSLGQGLGGYTF
cdr3_nt: TGTGCCAGCAGCTTGGGACAGGGACTTGGTGGCTACACCTTC

j_call: TRBJ1-3
v_call: TRBV5-1
clone_size: -
d_call: TRBD1
cdr3_aa: CASSVTGPGNTIYF
cdr3_nt: TGCGCCAGCAGCGTGACAGGGCCTGGAAACACCATATATTTT

j_call: TRBJ2-7
v_call: TRBV6-2/TRBV6-3
clone_size: -
d_call: -
cdr3_aa: CASSPTGEADEQYF
cdr3_nt: TGTGCCAGCAGCCCGACAGGTGAAGCCGACGAGCAGTACTTC

j_call: TRBJ2-1
v_call: TRBV6-5
clone_size: few
d_call: -
cdr3_aa: CASRPTASEQFF
cdr3_nt: TGTGCCAGCAGACCTACCGCCTCTGAGCAGTTCTTC

j_call: TRBJ2-5
v_call: TRBV12-3/TRBV12-4
clone_size: -
d_call: TRBD2
cdr3_aa: CASSLGLAGGIETQYF
cdr3_nt: TGTGCCAGCAGTCTCGGACTAGCGGGGGGTATCGAGACCCAGTACTTC

j_call: TRBJ1-1
v_call: TRBV12-3/TRBV12-4
clone_size: few
d_call: -
cdr3_aa: CASSLGPAAAFF
cdr3_nt: TGTGCCAGCAGCCTCGGGCCCGCGGCAGCTTTCTTT

j_call: TRBJ2-1
v_call: TRBV19
clone_size: -
d_call: -
cdr3_aa: CASSILRPPDNEQFF
cdr3_nt: TGTGCCAGTAGTATACTGAGGCCCCCGGACAATGAGCAGTTCTTC

j_call: TRBJ1-1
v_call: TRBV12-5
clone_size: -
d_call: TRBD1
cdr3_aa: CASGLALSGTGETEAFF
cdr3_nt: TGTGCTAGTGGTTTGGCTCTATCGGGGACAGGGGAAACTGAAGCTTTCTTT

j_call: TRBJ2-7
v_call: TRBV29-1
clone_size: -
d_call: TRBD1
cdr3_aa: CSVEDRLGQGEFYEQYF
cdr3_nt: TGCAGCGTTGAAGACCGCCTGGGTCAGGGGGAGTTCTACGAGCAGTACTTC

j_call: TRBJ2-6
v_call: TRBV5-1
clone_size: -
d_call: -
cdr3_aa: CASSLGHPSGANVLTF
cdr3_nt: TGCGCCAGCAGCTTGGGACACCCATCTGGGGCCAACGTCCTGACTTTC

j_call: TRBJ2-3
v_call: TRBV18
clone_size: -
d_call: -
cdr3_aa: CASSRTLDPSTDTQYF
cdr3_nt: TGTGCCAGCTCACGCACCCTAGACCCTAGCACAGATACGCAGTATTTT

j_call: TRBJ1-1
v_call: TRBV5-1
clone_size: -
d_call: -
cdr3_aa: CASSLAGPEAFF
cdr3_nt: TGCGCCAGCAGCTTGGCCGGACCCGAGGCTTTCTTT

j_call: TRBJ2-5
v_call: TRBV7-2
clone_size: many
d_call: -
cdr3_aa: CASSFQGGGETQYF
cdr3_nt: TGTGCCAGCAGCTTCCAGGGGGGAGGGGAGACCCAGTACTTC

j_call: TRBJ2-3
v_call: TRBV27
clone_size: -
d_call: TRBD2
cdr3_aa: CASSIGGGSTQYF
cdr3_nt: TGTGCCAGCAGTATTGGGGGGGGGTCTACGCAGTATTTT

j_call: TRBJ1-1
v_call: TRBV20-1
clone_size: once
d_call: TRBD1
cdr3_aa: CSARPTGLGTEAFF
cdr3_nt: TGCAGTGCTAGACCGACAGGGTTGGGGACTGAAGCTTTCTTT

j_call: TRBJ2-7
v_call: TRBV3-1
clone_size: -
d_call: TRBD2
cdr3_aa: CASSRGLAGLYSYEQYF
cdr3_nt: TGTGCCAGCAGCCGGGGGCTAGCGGGTCTTTACTCCTACGAGCAGTACTTC

j_call: TRBJ1-1
v_call: TRBV12-3/TRBV12-4
clone_size: -
d_call: -
cdr3_aa: CASSSPGLRAAFF
cdr3_nt: TGTGCCAGCAGTTCTCCGGGATTACGTGCAGCTTTCTTT

j_call: TRBJ1-1
v_call: TRBV7-9
clone_size: few
d_call: -
cdr3_aa: CASSPRAGETEAFF
cdr3_nt: TGTGCCAGCAGCCCCAGGGCCGGGGAAACTGAAGCTTTCTTT

j_call: TRBJ2-2
v_call: TRBV5-1
clone_size: many
d_call: TRBD1
cdr3_aa: CASSLMGQGTGELFF
cdr3_nt: TGCGCCAGCAGCTTGATGGGACAGGGAACCGGGGAGCTGTTTTTT

j_call: TRBJ2-5
v_call: TRBV29-1
clone_size: -
d_call: TRBD1
cdr3_aa: CSVVDRGRGETQYF
cdr3_nt: TGCAGCGTCGTGGACAGGGGGAGAGGAGAGACCCAGTACTTC

j_call: TRBJ1-1
v_call: TRBV6-5
clone_size: -
d_call: -
cdr3_aa: CASSPTGRVTEAFF
cdr3_nt: TGTGCCAGCAGTCCGACGGGGCGCGTGACTGAAGCTTTCTTT

j_call: TRBJ2-7
v_call: TRBV11-2
clone_size: -
d_call: TRBD2
cdr3_aa: CASSLLYSGGYEQYF
cdr3_nt: TGTGCCAGCAGCTTACTGTATAGCGGGGGCTACGAGCAGTACTTC

j_call: TRBJ1-4
v_call: TRBV12-3/TRBV12-4
clone_size: -
d_call: TRBD1
cdr3_aa: CASSWDRAEKLFF
cdr3_nt: TGTGCCAGCAGTTGGGACAGGGCTGAAAAACTGTTTTTT

j_call: TRBJ2-2
v_call: TRBV5-1
clone_size: few
d_call: -
cdr3_aa: CASSLVSGANGELFF
cdr3_nt: TGCGCCAGCAGCCTGGTTTCGGGGGCAAACGGGGAGCTGTTTTTT

j_call: TRBJ1-5
v_call: TRBV20-1
clone_size: -
d_call: -
cdr3_aa: CSARGIDSSNQPQHF
cdr3_nt: TGCAGTGCTAGAGGTATAGACAGTAGCAATCAGCCCCAGCATTTT

j_call: TRBJ1-1
v_call: TRBV4-1
clone_size: -
d_call: -
cdr3_aa: CASSQAPDENTEAFF
cdr3_nt: TGCGCCAGCAGCCAAGCCCCGGACGAGAACACTGAAGCTTTCTTT

j_call: TRBJ1-2
v_call: TRBV2
clone_size: few
d_call: -
cdr3_aa: CASSPRAVGYTF
cdr3_nt: TGTGCCAGCAGTCCCAGGGCAGTAGGCTACACCTTC

j_call: TRBJ1-1
v_call: TRBV4-3
clone_size: -
d_call: -
cdr3_aa: CASSQESTWRAEAFF
cdr3_nt: TGCGCCAGCAGCCAAGAGTCCACATGGAGGGCTGAAGCTTTCTTT